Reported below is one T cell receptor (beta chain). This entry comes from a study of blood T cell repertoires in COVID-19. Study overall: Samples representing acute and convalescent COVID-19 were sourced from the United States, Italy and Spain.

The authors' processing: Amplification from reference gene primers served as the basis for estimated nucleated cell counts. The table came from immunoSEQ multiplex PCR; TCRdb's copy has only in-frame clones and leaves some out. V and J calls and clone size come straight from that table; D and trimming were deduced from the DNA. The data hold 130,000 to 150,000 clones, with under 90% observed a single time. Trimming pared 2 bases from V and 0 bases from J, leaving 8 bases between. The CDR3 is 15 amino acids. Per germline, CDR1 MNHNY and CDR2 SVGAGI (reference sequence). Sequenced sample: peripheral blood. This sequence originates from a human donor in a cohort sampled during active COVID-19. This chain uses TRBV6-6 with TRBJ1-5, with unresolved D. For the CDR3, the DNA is TGTGCCAGCAGTTACGACGGGAATAGCAATCAGCCCCAGCATTTT. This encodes CASSYDGNSNQPQHF.